This T cell receptor (beta chain) originates from a study of cytomegalovirus exposure and HLA in healthy donors. Study-wide points: It was reported that the classifier diagnosed cytomegalovirus status with high specificity and sensitivity in both the original and validation cohorts. The tendency of first-cohort TCR clusters to co-occur in the 120 validation repertoires was identified by a subsequent analysis. The study put under 200 TCR beta chains on its list as cytomegalovirus-associated.

Trimming removed 4 bases from V and 8 bases from J; junction bases left unmatched: 1. CDR1 is SGHVS and CDR2 is FNYEAQ in the germline V gene. The CDR3 length is 13 residues. Sequenced by immunoSEQ multiplex PCR; TCRdb stores in-frame clones only, minus some. The table lists some 150,000 clones, about 86% of them singletons, with less than 2.5% in the top ten. For this clone: Its antigen is as yet unknown.

Sequencing input: PBMCs. The source of this sequence is a human donor in good health. This chain links TRBV7-6 with TRBJ2-1; 11 nucleotides agree with TRBD1. The DNA of the CDR3 is TGTGCCAGCAGCTCGGGACAGGGGGATGAGCAGTTCTTC. Protein: CASSSGQGDEQFF.